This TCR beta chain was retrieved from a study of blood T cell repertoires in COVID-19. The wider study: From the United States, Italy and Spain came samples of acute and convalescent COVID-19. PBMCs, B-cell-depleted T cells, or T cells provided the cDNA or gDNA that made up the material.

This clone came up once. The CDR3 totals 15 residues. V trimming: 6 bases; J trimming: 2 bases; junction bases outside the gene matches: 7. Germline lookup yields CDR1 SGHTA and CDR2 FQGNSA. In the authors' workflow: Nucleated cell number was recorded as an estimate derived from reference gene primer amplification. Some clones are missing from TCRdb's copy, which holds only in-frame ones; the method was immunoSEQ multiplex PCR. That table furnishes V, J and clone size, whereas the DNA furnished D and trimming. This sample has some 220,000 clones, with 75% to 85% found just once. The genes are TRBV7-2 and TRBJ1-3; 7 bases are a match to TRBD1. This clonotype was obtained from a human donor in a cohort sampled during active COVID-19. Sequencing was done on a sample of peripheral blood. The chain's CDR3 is CASSLDRAAGNTIYF. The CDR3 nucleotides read TGTGCCAGCAGTCTTGACAGGGCGGCTGGAAACACCATATATTTT.